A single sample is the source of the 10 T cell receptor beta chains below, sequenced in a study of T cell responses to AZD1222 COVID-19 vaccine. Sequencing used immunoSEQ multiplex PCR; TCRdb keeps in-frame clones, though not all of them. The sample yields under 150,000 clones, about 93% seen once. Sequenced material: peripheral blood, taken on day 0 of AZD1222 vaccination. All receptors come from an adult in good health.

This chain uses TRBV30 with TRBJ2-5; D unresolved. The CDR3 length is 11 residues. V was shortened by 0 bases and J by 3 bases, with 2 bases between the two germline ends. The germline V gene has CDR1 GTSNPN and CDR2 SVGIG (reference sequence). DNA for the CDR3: TGTGCCTGGAGTGTAAAAGAGACCCAGTACTTC. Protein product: CAWSVKETQYF.

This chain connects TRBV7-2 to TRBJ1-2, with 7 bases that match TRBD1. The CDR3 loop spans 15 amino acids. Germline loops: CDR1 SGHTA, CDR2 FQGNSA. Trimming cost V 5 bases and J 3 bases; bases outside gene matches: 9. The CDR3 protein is CASSRGGGDDYGYTF. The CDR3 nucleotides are TGTGCCAGCAGCCGGGGAGGGGGCGATGACTATGGCTACACCTTC.

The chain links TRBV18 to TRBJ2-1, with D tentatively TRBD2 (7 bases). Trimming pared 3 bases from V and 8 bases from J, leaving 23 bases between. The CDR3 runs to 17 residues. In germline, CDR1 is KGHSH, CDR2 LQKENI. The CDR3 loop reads CASSPVVGGPFFHEQFF. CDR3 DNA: TGTGCCAGCTCACCGGTTGTGGGGGGGCCCTTTTTTCATGAGCAGTTCTTC. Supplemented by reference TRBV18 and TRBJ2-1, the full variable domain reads NAGVMQNPRHLVRRRGQEARLRCSPMKGHSHVYWYRQLPEEGLKFMVYLQKENIIDESGMPKERFSAEFPKEGPSILRIQQVVRGDSAAYFCASSPVVGGPFFHEQFFGPGTRLTVL.

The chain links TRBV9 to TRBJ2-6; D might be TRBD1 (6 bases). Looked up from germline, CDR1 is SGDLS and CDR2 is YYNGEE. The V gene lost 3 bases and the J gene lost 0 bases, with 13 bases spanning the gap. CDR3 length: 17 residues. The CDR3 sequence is CASSAEGVTSGANVLTF. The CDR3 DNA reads TGTGCCAGCAGCGCCGAGGGGGTCACCTCTGGGGCCAACGTCCTGACTTTC.

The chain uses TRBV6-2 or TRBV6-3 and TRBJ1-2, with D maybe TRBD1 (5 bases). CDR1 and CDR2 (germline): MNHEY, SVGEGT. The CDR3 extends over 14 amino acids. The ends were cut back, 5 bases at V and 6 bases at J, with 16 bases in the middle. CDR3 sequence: CASSHLGGSNGYTF. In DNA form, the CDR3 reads TGTGCCAGCAGTCACCTGGGGGGTTCCAATGGCTACACCTTC.

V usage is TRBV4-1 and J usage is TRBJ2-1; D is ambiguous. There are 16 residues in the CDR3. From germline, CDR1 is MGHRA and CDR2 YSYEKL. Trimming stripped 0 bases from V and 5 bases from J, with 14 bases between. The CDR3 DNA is TGCGCCAGCAGCCAAGAGATCACCAGCTTAAACAATGAGCAGTTCTTC. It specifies CASSQEITSLNNEQFF.

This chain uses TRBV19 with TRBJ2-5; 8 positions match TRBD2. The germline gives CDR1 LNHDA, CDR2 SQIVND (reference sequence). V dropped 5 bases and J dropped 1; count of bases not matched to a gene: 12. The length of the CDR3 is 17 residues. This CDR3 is CASSLRRGAFGQETQYF. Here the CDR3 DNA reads TGTGCCAGTAGTCTCCGGCGGGGGGCCTTTGGCCAAGAGACCCAGTACTTC.

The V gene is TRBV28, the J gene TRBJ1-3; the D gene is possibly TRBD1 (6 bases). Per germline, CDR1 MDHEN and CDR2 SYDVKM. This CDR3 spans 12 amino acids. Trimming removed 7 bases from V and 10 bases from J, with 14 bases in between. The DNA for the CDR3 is TGTGCCAGCACCCCTACGCAGGGGACCATATATTTT. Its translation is CASTPTQGTIYF.

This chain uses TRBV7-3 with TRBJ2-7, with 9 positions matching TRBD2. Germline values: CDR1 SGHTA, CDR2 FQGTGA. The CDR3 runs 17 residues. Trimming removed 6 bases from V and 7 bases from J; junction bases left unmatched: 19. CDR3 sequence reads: CASSSEVGSGGSGEQYF. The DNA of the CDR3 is TGTGCCAGCAGTTCAGAAGTGGGTAGCGGGGGATCGGGGGAGCAGTACTTC.

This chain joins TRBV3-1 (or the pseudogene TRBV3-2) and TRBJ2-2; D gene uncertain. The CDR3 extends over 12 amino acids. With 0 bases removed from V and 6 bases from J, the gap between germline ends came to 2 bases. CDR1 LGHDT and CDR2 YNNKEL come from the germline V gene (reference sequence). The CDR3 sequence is CASSQDAGELFF. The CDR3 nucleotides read TGTGCCAGCAGCCAAGACGCCGGGGAGCTGTTTTTT.